Listed below are T cell receptor beta chains from one sample, sequenced in a study of T cells in Graves' hyperthyroidism and ophthalmopathy. TCRdb re-called the multiplex PCR reads with MiXCR, one entry per CDR3 protein. This repertoire shows 85,000 to 110,000 distinct CDR3 sequences, over 45% found once; its top ten account for approximately 24%. The sample comprised blood. All receptors come from a man aged 35 to 55 with Graves' hyperthyroidism. The CDR3 runs from the conserved cysteine through the conserved F or W. A D gene is named only where the DNA matches it firmly. For some rows the clone size is stated as once, few or many, or as a class when expanded; others skip it.

J gene | clone size | D gene | V gene | CDR3 DNA | CDR3 protein
TRBJ1-5 | NA | TRBD1 | TRBV2 | TGTGCCACTGGGCCAGCGACAGGGGGCCCCCAGCATTTT | CATGPATGGPQHF
TRBJ1-5 | NA | NA | TRBV15 | TGTGCCTGGAGTGTCGGAGGGTTCGACAATCAGCCCCAGCATTTT | CAWSVGGFDNQPQHF
TRBJ1-2 | many | NA | TRBV6-5 | TGTGCCAGCAGTTACGACAGAAACTATGGCTACACCTTC | CASSYDRNYGYTF
TRBJ2-7 | NA | TRBD2 | TRBV29-1 | TGCAGCGTTGAAGTAGCGGGGCCTCGGGAGCAGTACTTC | CSVEVAGPREQYF
TRBJ2-1 | many | NA | TRBV6-1 | TGTGCCAGCAGTGGACAGGTAGACAATGAGCAGTTCTTC | CASSGQVDNEQFF
TRBJ2-5 | NA | NA | TRBV20-1 | TGCAGTGCTAGAGAGAATGTGGCTGCCGGGACCCAGTACTTC | CSARENVAAGTQYF
TRBJ2-5 | NA | NA | TRBV7-3 | TGTGCCAGCAGCTTTGGGGAGGTTAGGCGAGAGACCCAGTACTTC | CASSFGEVRRETQYF
TRBJ2-1 | many | NA | TRBV7-9 | TGTGCCAGCAGCTCCCCCGTCGATGAGCAGTTCTTC | CASSSPVDEQFF
TRBJ1-2 | few | TRBD1 | TRBV19 | TGTGCCTGGAGGACGGACAGGAGGTGGAACTATGGCTACACCTTC | CAWRTDRRWNYGYTF
TRBJ2-7 | NA | NA | TRBV2 | TGTGCCAGCCTTAAAGGGGGTCTTGGCTCCAACTACGAGCAGTACTTC | CASLKGGLGSNYEQYF
TRBJ2-2 | many | NA | TRBV2 | TGTGCCAGCAGTGTACAGGGGAACACCGGGGAGCTGTTTTTT | CASSVQGNTGELFF
TRBJ1-2 | few | NA | TRBV25-1 | TGTGCCAGCAGTGAATATGGGGAGGGGGGCAAAGGCTATGGCTACACCTTC | CASSEYGEGGKGYGYTF
TRBJ1-2 | many | NA | TRBV10-3 | TGTGCCATCAGTAAGAATCAGCTGAACTATGGCTACACCTTC | CAISKNQLNYGYTF
TRBJ1-4 | many | NA | TRBV7-9 | TGTGCCAGCAGCCCCCTTGATGAAAAACTGTTTTTT | CASSPLDEKLFF
TRBJ1-1 | once | NA | TRBV29-1 | TGCAGACGGAGAAACACTGAAGCTTTCTTT | CRRRNTEAFF
TRBJ2-5 | many | TRBD1 | TRBV5-1 | TGCGCCAGCAGCTTGGGGGACAGGGCTAACCAAGAGACCCAGTACTTC | CASSLGDRANQETQYF
TRBJ1-2 | many | TRBD1 | TRBV6-5 | TGTGCCAGCAGTAAGGACAGGGGCTATGGCTACACCTTC | CASSKDRGYGYTF
TRBJ2-6 | NA | TRBD1 | TRBV6-6 | TGTGCCAGCAGACCCGACAGGGGGTATGTCTCTGGGGCCAACGTCCTGACTTTC | CASRPDRGYVSGANVLTF
TRBJ2-5 | NA | NA | TRBV12-3/TRBV12-4 | TGTGCCAGCAGTGGACGGGGGAGCCACCCACAGTACTTC | CASSGRGSHPQYF
TRBJ1-2 | NA | NA | TRBV18 | TGTGCCAGCTCTCAGGGGATTAACTATGGCTACACCTTC | CASSQGINYGYTF
TRBJ2-1 | NA | NA | TRBV10-1 | TGCGCCAGCAGTGAGTCGATATCTCCTGGCTCCTACAATGAGCAGTTCTTC | CASSESISPGSYNEQFF
TRBJ1-6 | once | NA | TRBV5-1 | TGCGCCAGCAGCTTGTCCACAGGGCGGAATTCACCCCTCCACTTT | CASSLSTGRNSPLHF
TRBJ2-2 | many | TRBD1 | TRBV7-9 | TGTGCCAGCAGTCTCGACAGGGGGCTCGCCGGGGAGCTGTTTTTT | CASSLDRGLAGELFF
TRBJ1-2 | NA | NA | TRBV10-3 | TGTGCCATCAGTGAGGACGTGTTTAACTATGGCTACACCTTC | CAISEDVFNYGYTF
TRBJ2-7 | many | NA | TRBV28 | TGTGCCAGCAGGGCACCTGGGTCCTACGAGCAGTACTTC | CASRAPGSYEQYF
TRBJ2-1 | many | NA | TRBV9 | TGTGCCAGCAGCGTAGCTTCCTCCTCCTACAATGAGCAGTTCTTC | CASSVASSSYNEQFF
TRBJ1-6 | many | TRBD1 | TRBV11-2 | TGTGCCAGCAGCTCGAACAGGGGGCACTCACCCCTCCACTTT | CASSSNRGHSPLHF
TRBJ2-1 | NA | TRBD2 | TRBV15 | TGTGCCACCAGCACCACCCCTCTAGCGGGGGACAATGAGCAGTTCTTC | CATSTTPLAGDNEQFF
TRBJ2-7 | many | NA | TRBV6-2/TRBV6-3 | TGTGCCAGCAGTCCAAGGTCCTACGAGCAGTACTTC | CASSPRSYEQYF
TRBJ1-1 | NA | TRBD1 | TRBV7-4 | TGTGCCGGCAGTCTACAGGGGACGGAAGCTTTCTTT | CAGSLQGTEAFF
TRBJ2-7 | many | TRBD2 | TRBV11-2 | TGTGCCAGCAGCTTAGAACGACTAGCGGGGGCCTACGAGCAGTACTTC | CASSLERLAGAYEQYF
TRBJ2-5 | NA | TRBD2 | TRBV7-9 | TGTGCCAGCAGCTACCCCGGGGAGGGAGAGACCCAGTACTTC | CASSYPGEGETQYF
TRBJ2-1 | many | TRBD1 | TRBV20-1 | TGCAGTGCTAAAGGGACAGGAGTAGCCTACAATGAGCAGTTCTTC | CSAKGTGVAYNEQFF
TRBJ2-2 | NA | TRBD1 | TRBV7-9 | TGTGCCAGCAGCCAGACAGGGGAGGCCGGGGAGCTGTTTTTT | CASSQTGEAGELFF
TRBJ2-5 | many | NA | TRBV5-8 | TGTGCCAGCAGCTATCCGGGGGAGACCCAGTACTTC | CASSYPGETQYF
TRBJ2-5 | NA | TRBD2 | TRBV7-8 | TGCGCCAGCAGCTCATCAGGACTAGCGGAGAAGGCCCAGTACTTC | CASSSSGLAEKAQYF
TRBJ1-2 | many | TRBD1 | TRBV2 | TGTGCCAGCAGTGAAGGGGACAGGGGGCGCGGTGGCTACACCTTC | CASSEGDRGRGGYTF
TRBJ2-1 | NA | NA | TRBV7-8 | TGTGCCAGCACCCGTGACCTGGGTAATGAGCAGTTCTTT | CASTRDLGNEQFF
TRBJ1-1 | NA | NA | TRBV29-1 | TGCAGCTTGGAGGAGGGGAACACTGAAGCTTTCTTT | CSLEEGNTEAFF
TRBJ1-1 | many | NA | TRBV7-2 | TGTGCCAGCAGCTTAGCCCGGGGTGGCGGTACTGAAGCTTTCTTT | CASSLARGGGTEAFF
TRBJ1-2 | many | TRBD1 | TRBV20-1 | TGCAGTGCTACAGGGGACAGAGCGTTTGGCTACACCTTC | CSATGDRAFGYTF
TRBJ1-2 | many | NA | TRBV5-1 | TGCGCCAGCAGCTTGGCCCCCGGGACAAACTATGGCTACACCTTC | CASSLAPGTNYGYTF
TRBJ1-1 | NA | NA | TRBV9 | TGTGCCAGCAGCCCCCATTGGGGGGGGTACACTGAAGCTTTCTTT | CASSPHWGGYTEAFF
TRBJ2-5 | many | TRBD2 | TRBV19 | TGTGCCAGTAGTATAGCGGGAGGGCGAGCCCAGTACTTC | CASSIAGGRAQYF
TRBJ2-1 | many | TRBD2 | TRBV20-1 | TGCAGTGCTAGGTCCTCCCGGGAGGGCCACCTCAATGAGCAGTTCTTC | CSARSSREGHLNEQFF
TRBJ1-1 | many | TRBD1 | TRBV20-1 | TGCAGTGCTAGAAGGGGGGACAGGGACACTGAAGCTTTCTTT | CSARRGDRDTEAFF
TRBJ2-1 | NA | TRBD2 | TRBV5-4 | TGTGCCAGCAGCGAGGGACTAGCGGGTTTAGACAATGAGCAGTTCTTC | CASSEGLAGLDNEQFF
TRBJ1-6 | NA | NA | TRBV12-3/TRBV12-4 | TGTGCCAGCAGTTTATTTGCCCGGTTT | CASSLFARF
TRBJ2-2 | many | NA | TRBV10-2 | TGCGCCAGCAATGACGCGGGGTTGAACACCGGGGAGCTGTTTTTT | CASNDAGLNTGELFF
TRBJ1-3 | many | NA | TRBV20-1 | TGCAGTGCTATTAACCCCACCTGGGGCATATATTTT | CSAINPTWGIYF
TRBJ2-7 | NA | TRBD2 | TRBV20-1 | TGCAGTGCTAGATCCAGGCTAGCGGGAGTGAACGGGCAGTACTTC | CSARSRLAGVNGQYF
TRBJ2-1 | many | NA | TRBV12-3/TRBV12-4 | TGTGCCAGCAGTTTAGACAGGCACAATGAGCAGTTCTTC | CASSLDRHNEQFF
TRBJ1-6 | many | NA | TRBV5-1 | TGCGCCAGCAGCACCCTATCCGGGGCTAATTCACCCCTCCACTTT | CASSTLSGANSPLHF
TRBJ1-1 | NA | NA | TRBV5-1 | TGCGCCAGCAGCTTGGCTGCGCGGGAGCTCAATGAAGCTTTCTTT | CASSLAARELNEAFF